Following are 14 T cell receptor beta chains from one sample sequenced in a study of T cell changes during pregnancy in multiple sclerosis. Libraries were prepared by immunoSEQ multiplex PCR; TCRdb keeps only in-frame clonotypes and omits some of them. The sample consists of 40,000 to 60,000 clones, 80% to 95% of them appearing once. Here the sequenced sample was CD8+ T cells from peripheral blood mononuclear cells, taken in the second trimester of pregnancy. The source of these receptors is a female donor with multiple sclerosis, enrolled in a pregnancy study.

Written as DNA, the CDR3 is TGTGCCAGCTCACTCTACGGGGGGTCGAGCTCCTACAATGAGCAGTTCTTC. Its translation is CASSLYGGSSSYNEQFF. The chain combines TRBV18 with TRBJ2-1; 7 bases match TRBD2. There are 17 residues in the CDR3. The germline gives CDR1 KGHSH, CDR2 LQKENI. Trimming cost V 4 bases and J 0 bases; bases outside gene matches: 9.

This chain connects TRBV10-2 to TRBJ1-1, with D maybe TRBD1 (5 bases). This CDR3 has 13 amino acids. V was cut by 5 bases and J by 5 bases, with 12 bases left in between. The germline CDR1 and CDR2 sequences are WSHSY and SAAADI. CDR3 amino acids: CASSPGRGTEAFF. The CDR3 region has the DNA TGCGCCAGCAGTCCCGGACGGGGGACTGAAGCTTTCTTT.

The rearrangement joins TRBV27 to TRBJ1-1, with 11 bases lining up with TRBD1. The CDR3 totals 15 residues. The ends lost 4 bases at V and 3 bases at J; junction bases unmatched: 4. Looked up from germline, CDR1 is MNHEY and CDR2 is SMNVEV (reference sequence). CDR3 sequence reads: CASSSGQGDYTEAFF. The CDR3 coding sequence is TGTGCCAGCAGTTCGGGACAGGGGGATTACACTGAAGCTTTCTTT.

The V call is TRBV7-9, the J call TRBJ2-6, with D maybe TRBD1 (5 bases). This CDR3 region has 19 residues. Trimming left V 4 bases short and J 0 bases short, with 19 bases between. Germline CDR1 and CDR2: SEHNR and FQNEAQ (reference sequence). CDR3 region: CASSYRFLTVPSGANVLTF. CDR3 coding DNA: TGTGCCAGCAGCTACAGGTTTTTGACAGTCCCCTCTGGGGCCAACGTCCTGACTTTC.

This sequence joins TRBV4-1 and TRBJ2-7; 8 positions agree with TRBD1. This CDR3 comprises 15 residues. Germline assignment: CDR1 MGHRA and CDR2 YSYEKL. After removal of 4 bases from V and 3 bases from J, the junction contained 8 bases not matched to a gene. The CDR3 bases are TGCGCCAGCAGCCCTGAAACCGGGACAGGCTACGAGCAGTACTTC. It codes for CASSPETGTGYEQYF.

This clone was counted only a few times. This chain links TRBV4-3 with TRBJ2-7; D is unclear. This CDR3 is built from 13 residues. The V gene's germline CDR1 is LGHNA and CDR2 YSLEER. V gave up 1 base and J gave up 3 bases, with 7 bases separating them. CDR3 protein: CASSQVVYYEQYF. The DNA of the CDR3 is TGCGCCAGCAGCCAAGTTGTTTACTACGAGCAGTACTTC.

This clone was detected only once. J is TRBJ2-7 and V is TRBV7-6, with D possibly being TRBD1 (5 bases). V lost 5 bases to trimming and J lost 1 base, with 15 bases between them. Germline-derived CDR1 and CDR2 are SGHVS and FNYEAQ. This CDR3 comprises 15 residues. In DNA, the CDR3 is TGTGCCAGCAGCCAGGACACCGTCCTGTCCTACGAGCAGTACTTC. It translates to CASSQDTVLSYEQYF.

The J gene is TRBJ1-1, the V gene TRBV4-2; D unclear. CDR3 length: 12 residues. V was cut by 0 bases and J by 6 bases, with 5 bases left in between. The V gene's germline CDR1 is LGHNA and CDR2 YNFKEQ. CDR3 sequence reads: CASSQEASEAFF. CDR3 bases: TGTGCCAGCAGCCAAGAGGCTTCTGAAGCTTTCTTT.

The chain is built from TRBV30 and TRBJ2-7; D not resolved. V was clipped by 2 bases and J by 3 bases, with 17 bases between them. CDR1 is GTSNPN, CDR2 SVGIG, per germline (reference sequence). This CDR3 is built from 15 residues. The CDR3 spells CAWSPPTRLFYEQYF. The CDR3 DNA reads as TGTGCCTGGAGTCCCCCAACGAGGTTGTTCTACGAGCAGTACTTC.

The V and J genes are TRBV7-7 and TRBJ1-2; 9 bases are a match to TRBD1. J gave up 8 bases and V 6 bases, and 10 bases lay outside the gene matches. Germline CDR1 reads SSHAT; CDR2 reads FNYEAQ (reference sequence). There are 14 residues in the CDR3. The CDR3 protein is CASRQGQGRKGYTF. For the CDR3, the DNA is TGTGCCAGCAGACAGGGACAGGGAAGAAAGGGCTACACCTTC.

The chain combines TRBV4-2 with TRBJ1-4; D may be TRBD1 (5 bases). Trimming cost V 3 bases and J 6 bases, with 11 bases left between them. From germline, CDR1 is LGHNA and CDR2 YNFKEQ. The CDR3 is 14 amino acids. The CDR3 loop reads CASSQRLRDEKLFF. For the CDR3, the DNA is TGTGCCAGCAGCCAGCGTCTCAGGGATGAAAAACTGTTTTTT.

The CDR3 spells CASSPLVGGNSYEQYF. The CDR3 DNA sequence: TGTGCCAGCAGTCCCCTCGTGGGGGGGAACTCCTACGAGCAGTACTTC. The chain links TRBV27 to TRBJ2-7; the match to TRBD2 covers 7 bases. CDR3 length: 16 residues. The junction had 10 bases not matched to a gene; V was cut back by 5 bases and J by 0 bases. Germline CDR1 and CDR2: MNHEY and SMNVEV (reference sequence).

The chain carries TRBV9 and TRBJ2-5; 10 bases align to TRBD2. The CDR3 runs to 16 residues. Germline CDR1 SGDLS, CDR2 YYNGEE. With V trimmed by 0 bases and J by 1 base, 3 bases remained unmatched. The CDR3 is CASSVEAGGPQETQYF. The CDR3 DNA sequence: TGTGCCAGCAGCGTAGAAGCGGGGGGGCCCCAAGAGACCCAGTACTTC.

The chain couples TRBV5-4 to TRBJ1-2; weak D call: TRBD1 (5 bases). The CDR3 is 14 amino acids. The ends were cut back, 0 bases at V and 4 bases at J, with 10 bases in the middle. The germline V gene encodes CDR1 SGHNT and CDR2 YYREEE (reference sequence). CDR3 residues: CASSLEGEGYGYTF. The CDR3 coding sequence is TGTGCCAGCAGCTTGGAAGGGGAGGGCTATGGCTACACCTTC.